This paragraph covers one T cell receptor (beta chain) sequence. TCRdb redid the calling of the 5' RACE reads with MiXCR, one entry per CDR3 protein. The sample comprises 96,000 or so distinct CDR3 sequences, under 9% of which are singletons, and 16% rests with the top ten. The sample belongs to a study of T cells after yellow fever vaccination. The CDR3 loop spans 15 amino acids. Deletions cut 3 bases from V and 0 bases from J, with 9 bases between. Germline CDR1 LNHNV, CDR2 YYDKDF (reference sequence). The starting material was CD8+ T cells not binding an NS4B(214-222) dextramer, sorted from PBMCs, obtained roughly 15 days after the first yellow fever vaccination. This chain connects TRBV15 to TRBJ1-3; D gene ambiguous. This TCR was sampled from a man aged 18-30 years who received the YFV17D yellow fever vaccine. Here the CDR3 DNA reads TGTGCCACCAGCAGTATGGGAGGCTCTGGAAACACCATATATTTT. Translation gives CATSSMGGSGNTIYF.